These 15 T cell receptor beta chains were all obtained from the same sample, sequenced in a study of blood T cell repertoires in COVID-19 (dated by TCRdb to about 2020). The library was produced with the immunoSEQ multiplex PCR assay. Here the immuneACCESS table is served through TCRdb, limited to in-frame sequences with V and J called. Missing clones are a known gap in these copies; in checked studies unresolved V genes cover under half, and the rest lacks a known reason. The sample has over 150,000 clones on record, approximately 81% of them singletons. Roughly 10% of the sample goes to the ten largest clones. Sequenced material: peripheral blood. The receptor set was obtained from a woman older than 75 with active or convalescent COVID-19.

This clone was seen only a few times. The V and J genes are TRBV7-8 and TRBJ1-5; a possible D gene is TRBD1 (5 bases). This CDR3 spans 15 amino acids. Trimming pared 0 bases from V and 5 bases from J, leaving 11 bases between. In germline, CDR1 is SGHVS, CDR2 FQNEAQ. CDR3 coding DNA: TGTGCCAGCAGCTTAGCGGGGCAGCGCGATCAGCCCCAGCATTTT. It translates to CASSLAGQRDQPQHF.

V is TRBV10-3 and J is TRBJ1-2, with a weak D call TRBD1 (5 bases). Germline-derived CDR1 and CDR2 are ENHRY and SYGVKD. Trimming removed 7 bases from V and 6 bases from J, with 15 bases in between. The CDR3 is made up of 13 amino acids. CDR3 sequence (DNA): TGTGCCATCAACCAGGGAGGCTTAGATGGCTACACCTTC. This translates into CAINQGGLDGYTF.

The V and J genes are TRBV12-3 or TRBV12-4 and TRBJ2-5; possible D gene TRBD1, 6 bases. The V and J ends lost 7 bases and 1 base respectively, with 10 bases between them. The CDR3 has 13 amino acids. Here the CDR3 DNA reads TGTGCCAGCACAAGACAGGTCCAAGAGACCCAGTACTTC. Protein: CASTRQVQETQYF.

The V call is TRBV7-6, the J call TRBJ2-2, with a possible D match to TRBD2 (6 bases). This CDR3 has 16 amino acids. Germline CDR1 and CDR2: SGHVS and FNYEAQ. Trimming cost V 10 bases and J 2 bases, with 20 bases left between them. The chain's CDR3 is CATHGGEGLNTGELFF. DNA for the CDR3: TGTGCCACCCACGGTGGTGAGGGACTTAACACCGGGGAGCTGTTTTTT.

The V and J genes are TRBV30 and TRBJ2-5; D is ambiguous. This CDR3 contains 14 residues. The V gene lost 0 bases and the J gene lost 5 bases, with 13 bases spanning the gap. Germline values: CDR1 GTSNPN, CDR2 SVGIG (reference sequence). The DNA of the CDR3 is TGTGCCTGGAGTGTATTGGGTTTGGAGGAGACCCAGTACTTC. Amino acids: CAWSVLGLEETQYF.

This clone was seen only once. The CDR3 loop is CASSSSGSSTDTQYF. CDR3 DNA: TGTGCCAGCAGCTCTAGCGGGAGCAGCACAGATACGCAGTATTTT. The chain is built from TRBV11-3 and TRBJ2-3, with TRBD2 matching over 10 bases. CDR3 length: 15 residues. CDR1 SGHNT and CDR2 YENEEA come from the germline V gene. The V and J ends lost 4 bases and 0 bases, in that order; junction bases with no gene match: 1.

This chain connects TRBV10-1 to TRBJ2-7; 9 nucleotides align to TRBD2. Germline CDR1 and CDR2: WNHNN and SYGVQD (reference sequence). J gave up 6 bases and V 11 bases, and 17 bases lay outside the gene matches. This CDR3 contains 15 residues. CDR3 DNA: TGCGCCGGCGCCTGGACTAGCGCCGATCCACTCGAGCAGTACTTC. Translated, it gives CAGAWTSADPLEQYF.

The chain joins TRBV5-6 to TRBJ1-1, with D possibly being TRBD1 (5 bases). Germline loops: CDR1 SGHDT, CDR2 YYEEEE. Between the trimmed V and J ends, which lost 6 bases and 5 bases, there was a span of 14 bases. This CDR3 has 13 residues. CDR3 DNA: TGTGCCAGCAACCGCGGGGGGGGTACTGAAGCTTTCTTT. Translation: CASNRGGGTEAFF.

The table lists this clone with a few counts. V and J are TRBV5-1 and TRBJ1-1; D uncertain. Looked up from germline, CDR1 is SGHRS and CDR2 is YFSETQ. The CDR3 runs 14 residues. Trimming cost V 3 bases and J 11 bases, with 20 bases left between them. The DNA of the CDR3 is TGCGCCAGCAGCTCCCAACCTAACGACAAGGCGGCTTTCTTT. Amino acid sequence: CASSSQPNDKAAFF.

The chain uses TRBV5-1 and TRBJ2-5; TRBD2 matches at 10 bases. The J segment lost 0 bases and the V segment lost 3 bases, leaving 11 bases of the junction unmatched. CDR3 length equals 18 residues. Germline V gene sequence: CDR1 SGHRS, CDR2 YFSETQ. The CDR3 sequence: CASSSPSAGGRDQETQYF. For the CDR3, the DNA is TGCGCCAGCAGCTCCCCGTCAGCGGGAGGGCGGGACCAAGAGACCCAGTACTTC.

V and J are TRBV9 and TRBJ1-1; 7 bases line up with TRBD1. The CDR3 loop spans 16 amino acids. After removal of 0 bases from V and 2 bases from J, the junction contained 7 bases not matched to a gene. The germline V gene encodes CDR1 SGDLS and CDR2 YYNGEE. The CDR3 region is CASSVGIGTANTEAFF. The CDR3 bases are TGTGCCAGCAGCGTAGGTATTGGGACAGCTAACACTGAAGCTTTCTTT.

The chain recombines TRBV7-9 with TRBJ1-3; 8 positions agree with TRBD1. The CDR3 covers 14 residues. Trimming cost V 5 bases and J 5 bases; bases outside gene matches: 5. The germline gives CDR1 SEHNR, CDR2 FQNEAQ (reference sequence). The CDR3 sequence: CASSDGQGRNTIYF. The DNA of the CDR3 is TGTGCCAGCAGCGACGGACAGGGTAGAAACACCATATATTTT.

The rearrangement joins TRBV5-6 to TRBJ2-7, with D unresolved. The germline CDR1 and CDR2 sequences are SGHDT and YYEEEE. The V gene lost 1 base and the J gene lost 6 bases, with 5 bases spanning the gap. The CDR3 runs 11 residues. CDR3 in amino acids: CASSLLGEQYF. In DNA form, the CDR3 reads TGTGCCAGCAGCTTGCTAGGCGAGCAGTACTTC.

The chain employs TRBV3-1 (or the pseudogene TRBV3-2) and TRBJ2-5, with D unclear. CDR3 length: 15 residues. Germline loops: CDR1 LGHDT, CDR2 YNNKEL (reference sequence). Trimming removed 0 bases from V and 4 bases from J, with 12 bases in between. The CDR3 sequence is CASSQDPVISETQYF. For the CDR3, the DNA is TGTGCCAGCAGCCAAGATCCGGTGATCTCAGAGACCCAGTACTTC.

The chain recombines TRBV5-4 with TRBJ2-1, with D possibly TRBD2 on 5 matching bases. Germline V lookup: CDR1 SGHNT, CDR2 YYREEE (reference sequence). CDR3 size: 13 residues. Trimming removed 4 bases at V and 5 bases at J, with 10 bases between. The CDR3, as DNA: TGTGCCAGCAGCAGCCTCGGGGACAATGAGCAGTTCTTC. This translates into CASSSLGDNEQFF.